This T cell receptor beta chain was documented in a study of PD-L1 blockade in urothelial cancer. Study-level information: Male sex and bladder-origin urothelial cancer characterized about nine tenths of the roughly 29 patients.

This CDR3 has 15 residues. Germline lookup yields CDR1 SGHVS and CDR2 FQNEAQ. Trimming removed 5 bases from V and 0 bases from J, with 14 bases in between. Some clones are missing from TCRdb's copy, which holds only in-frame ones; the method was immunoSEQ multiplex PCR. The sample includes 60,000 to 85,000 clones, roughly 87% of them seen just once. Sequencing was performed on PBMCs, taken around atezolizumab (anti-PD-L1) treatment. V is TRBV7-8 and J is TRBJ2-7, with D uncertain. This clonotype was obtained from a woman aged 70-85 years with urothelial cancer. In DNA, the CDR3 is TGTGCCAGCAGCCCAGACTCGACTGCCTCCTACGAGCAGTACTTC. Its translation: CASSPDSTASYEQYF.